These T cell receptor beta chains were read from a single sample in a study of cytomegalovirus exposure and HLA in healthy donors. TCRdb's copy holds only in-frame clones and misses some; the assay was immunoSEQ multiplex PCR. The sample yields 98,000 or so clones, around 80% seen once. The sequenced material came from PBMCs. These receptors were taken from a man aged 55 to 70 in good health and CMV-seropositive. The CDR3 runs from the conserved cysteine through the conserved F or W. D genes are given only for firm matches. Rows may omit the clone size; those that give it use once, few, many or a size class.

v_call	d_call	j_call	clone_size	cdr3_aa	cdr3_nt
TRBV7-3	TRBD1	TRBJ1-2	NA	CASSSRGNYGYTF	TGTGCCAGCAGCTCCAGGGGGAACTATGGCTACACCTTC
TRBV5-1	NA	TRBJ1-4	NA	CASRTATNEKLFF	TGCGCCAGCAGGACAGCAACTAATGAAAAACTGTTTTTT
TRBV5-6	NA	TRBJ1-5	NA	CASSLGGVANQPQHF	TGTGCCAGCAGCTTGGGGGGGGTTGCCAATCAGCCCCAGCATTTT
TRBV5-6	NA	TRBJ1-1	few	CASSPRGFAEAFF	TGTGCCAGCAGCCCAAGGGGTTTCGCTGAAGCTTTCTTT
TRBV18	NA	TRBJ1-1	NA	CASSPLQGNTEAFF	TGTGCCAGCTCACCCCTACAGGGTAACACTGAAGCTTTCTTT
TRBV7-3	TRBD1	TRBJ2-5	NA	CASSPTGEVGETQYF	TGTGCCAGCAGCCCGACAGGGGAGGTAGGAGAGACCCAGTACTTC
TRBV2	TRBD2	TRBJ2-5	NA	CASSELAGGPEYF	TGTGCCAGCAGTGAATTGGCGGGGGGGCCGGAGTACTTC
TRBV30	TRBD1	TRBJ1-6	NA	CAWTRISGTGAPPLHF	TGTGCCTGGACGAGGATATCAGGGACAGGGGCACCACCCCTCCACTTT
TRBV30	TRBD1	TRBJ2-7	NA	CAWARDRYYEQYF	TGTGCCTGGGCCCGGGACAGATACTACGAGCAGTACTTC
TRBV7-8	TRBD2	TRBJ2-5	NA	CASSLAGGLLETQYF	TGTGCCAGCAGCTTAGCCGGGGGGTTGTTGGAGACCCAGTACTTC
TRBV6-1	NA	TRBJ1-5	few	CATIGEGSNQPQHF	TGTGCCACCATCGGGGAAGGGAGCAATCAGCCCCAGCATTTT
TRBV30	NA	TRBJ1-2	NA	CAWSVGGGYGYTF	TGTGCCTGGAGTGTAGGAGGAGGGTATGGCTACACCTTC
TRBV19	NA	TRBJ2-1	NA	CASSNYNEQFF	TGTGCCAGTAGCAACTACAATGAGCAGTTCTTC
TRBV20-1	NA	TRBJ1-1	NA	CSARGGGEAFF	TGCAGTGCTAGAGGGGGGGGCGAAGCTTTCTTT
TRBV10-3	NA	TRBJ1-3	NA	CAIRHQGGNTIYF	TGTGCCATCCGCCATCAGGGGGGAAACACCATATATTTT
TRBV6-1	NA	TRBJ2-1	NA	CASRLRGDEQFF	TGTGCCAGCAGGCTCAGGGGAGATGAGCAGTTCTTC
TRBV9	TRBD1	TRBJ1-1	once	CATSWVSGTGGRGTEAFF	TGTGCCACAAGCTGGGTTTCTGGGACAGGGGGCCGGGGCACTGAAGCTTTCTTT
TRBV6-6	NA	TRBJ2-7	NA	CASSRQESYEQYF	TGTGCCAGCAGTAGACAGGAATCGTACGAGCAGTACTTC
TRBV27	NA	TRBJ1-2	NA	CATRTVDGVVGYTF	TGTGCCACTAGAACAGTCGACGGGGTAGTTGGCTACACCTTC
TRBV7-9	TRBD1	TRBJ1-5	once	CASSPFGQGIQPQHF	TGTGCCAGCAGCCCCTTTGGACAGGGGATTCAGCCCCAGCATTTT
TRBV9	NA	TRBJ2-7	few	CASSVGGAPNEQYF	TGTGCCAGCAGCGTGGGGGGGGCCCCTAACGAGCAGTACTTC
TRBV2	TRBD1	TRBJ2-7	many	CASKDRASSYEQYF	TGTGCCAGCAAGGACAGGGCAAGCTCCTACGAGCAGTACTTC
TRBV18	TRBD1	TRBJ1-6	NA	CASSPRTITGAAGNSPLHF	TGTGCCAGCTCACCACGAACTATCACAGGGGCCGCGGGGAATTCACCCCTCCACTTT
TRBV4-2	TRBD1	TRBJ1-5	NA	CASSQGTGLSNQPQHF	TGTGCCAGCAGCCAAGGGACAGGCCTTAGCAATCAGCCCCAGCATTTT
TRBV27	NA	TRBJ2-7	NA	CASSTPGHQRDEQYF	TGTGCCAGCAGTACTCCGGGACATCAACGGGACGAGCAGTACTTC
TRBV4-1	NA	TRBJ2-4	few	CASSQDGFSYF	TGCGCCAGCAGCCAAGACGGGTTTAGTTACTTC
TRBV5-1	TRBD1	TRBJ1-6	NA	CASSQQGATYNSPLHF	TGCGCCAGCAGCCAACAGGGGGCCACCTATAATTCACCCCTCCACTTT
TRBV7-6	NA	TRBJ2-1	NA	CASSVFSDRTPNEQFF	TGTGCCAGCAGCGTCTTCTCGGACAGAACTCCTAATGAGCAGTTCTTC
TRBV29-1	NA	TRBJ2-1	NA	CSVEPERRQQFF	TGCAGCGTTGAACCAGAGAGGAGGCAGCAGTTCTTC
TRBV25-1	NA	TRBJ2-7	NA	CASSESGTYEQYF	TGTGCCAGCAGTGAGTCAGGGACCTACGAGCAGTACTTC
TRBV7-2	NA	TRBJ2-4	NA	CASSQSELAKNIQYF	TGTGCCAGCAGTCAAAGCGAACTAGCCAAAAACATTCAGTACTTC
TRBV5-1	TRBD1	TRBJ1-6	NA	CASRPATGASYNSPLHF	TGCGCCAGCAGGCCAGCAACAGGGGCTTCCTATAATTCACCCCTCCACTTT
TRBV6-1	NA	TRBJ1-2	NA	CASSDRNYGYTF	TGTGCCAGCAGTGACCGGAACTATGGCTACACCTTC